These T cell receptor beta chains were read from a single sample in a study of blood T cell repertoires in COVID-19. The method was immunoSEQ multiplex PCR; TCRdb's version includes in-frame clones alone and lacks a portion of them. The data contain some 100,000 clones, 70% to 80% of them singletons. Material for sequencing was peripheral blood. Source of these receptors: a woman in her seventies with acute or convalescent COVID-19. Each CDR3 is given with its conserved first and last residue. Each record gives: D gene, V gene, clone size, J gene, CDR3 protein, CDR3 DNA. D genes are given only for firm matches. Size is stated for part of the rows, as once, few or many counts, or as a class when the clone is expanded.

D gene: NA
V gene: TRBV12-2
clone size: NA
J gene: TRBJ2-3
CDR3 protein: CASRLDDEGGTDTQYF
CDR3 DNA: TGTGCAAGTCGCTTAGACGACGAGGGTGGCACAGATACGCAGTATTTT

D gene: NA
V gene: TRBV29-1
clone size: once
J gene: TRBJ1-2
CDR3 protein: CSVEVEGHYGYTF
CDR3 DNA: TGCAGCGTTGAAGTCGAGGGTCACTATGGCTACACCTTC

D gene: NA
V gene: TRBV5-6
clone size: NA
J gene: TRBJ2-7
CDR3 protein: CASSRGGNEQYF
CDR3 DNA: TGTGCCAGCAGTCGGGGTGGGAACGAGCAGTACTTC

D gene: TRBD1
V gene: TRBV7-8
clone size: NA
J gene: TRBJ1-6
CDR3 protein: CASSLGQGYRSPLHF
CDR3 DNA: TGTGCCAGCAGCTTAGGACAGGGGTATCGCTCACCCCTCCACTTT

D gene: NA
V gene: TRBV30
clone size: once
J gene: TRBJ2-5
CDR3 protein: CAWSPQETQYF
CDR3 DNA: TGTGCCTGGAGTCCTCAAGAGACCCAGTACTTC

D gene: TRBD1
V gene: TRBV29-1
clone size: NA
J gene: TRBJ1-1
CDR3 protein: CSVEVGQGTEAFF
CDR3 DNA: TGCAGCGTTGAAGTAGGACAGGGCACTGAAGCTTTCTTT

D gene: NA
V gene: TRBV6-4
clone size: NA
J gene: TRBJ1-5
CDR3 protein: CASSAGLNQPQHF
CDR3 DNA: TGTGCCAGCAGCGCGGGACTCAATCAGCCCCAGCATTTT

D gene: TRBD1
V gene: TRBV28
clone size: once
J gene: TRBJ1-5
CDR3 protein: CASSFYGRGRQGGGQPQHF
CDR3 DNA: TGTGCCAGCAGTTTTTACGGCAGGGGGCGCCAAGGTGGTGGTCAGCCCCAGCATTTT

D gene: NA
V gene: TRBV5-5
clone size: NA
J gene: TRBJ2-2
CDR3 protein: CASSLTGSNGELFF
CDR3 DNA: TGTGCCAGCAGCTTGACAGGCAGTAACGGGGAGCTGTTTTTT

D gene: TRBD2
V gene: TRBV4-2
clone size: once
J gene: TRBJ2-5
CDR3 protein: CASSRSAGGLADETQYF
CDR3 DNA: TGTGCCAGCAGCCGCTCAGCGGGGGGCCTAGCGGATGAAACCCAGTACTTC

D gene: NA
V gene: TRBV15
clone size: NA
J gene: TRBJ1-3
CDR3 protein: CATSRGDRVSGNTIYF
CDR3 DNA: TGTGCCACCAGCAGAGGTGACAGAGTCTCTGGAAACACCATATATTTT

D gene: TRBD1
V gene: TRBV19
clone size: NA
J gene: TRBJ1-4
CDR3 protein: CASGQGPATNEKLFF
CDR3 DNA: TGTGCCAGTGGACAGGGACCGGCAACTAATGAAAAACTGTTTTTT

D gene: NA
V gene: TRBV20-1
clone size: NA
J gene: TRBJ1-2
CDR3 protein: CSASTKRSNYGYTF
CDR3 DNA: TGCAGTGCTAGTACGAAGCGGTCAAACTATGGCTACACCTTC

D gene: NA
V gene: TRBV3-1/TRBV3-2
clone size: NA
J gene: TRBJ1-2
CDR3 protein: CASSQGTAGEGGYGYTF
CDR3 DNA: TGTGCCAGCAGCCAAGGTACGGCCGGGGAGGGCGGCTATGGCTACACCTTC

D gene: NA
V gene: TRBV7-9
clone size: NA
J gene: TRBJ1-6
CDR3 protein: CASSRVSFSYNSPLHF
CDR3 DNA: TGTGCCAGCAGTCGGGTTAGTTTCTCCTATAATTCACCCCTCCACTTT

D gene: TRBD1
V gene: TRBV2
clone size: NA
J gene: TRBJ1-1
CDR3 protein: CASRGGQGNTEAFF
CDR3 DNA: TGTGCCAGCAGGGGGGGACAGGGAAACACTGAAGCTTTCTTT

D gene: NA
V gene: TRBV11-2
clone size: NA
J gene: TRBJ2-6
CDR3 protein: CASSLVGLQANVLTF
CDR3 DNA: TGTGCCAGCAGCTTAGTTGGGCTACAGGCCAACGTCCTGACTTTC

D gene: NA
V gene: TRBV19
clone size: NA
J gene: TRBJ2-3
CDR3 protein: CASSMQGLQDTQYF
CDR3 DNA: TGTGCCAGTAGTATGCAGGGCCTTCAAGATACGCAGTATTTT

D gene: TRBD2
V gene: TRBV28
clone size: NA
J gene: TRBJ2-5
CDR3 protein: CASSPVDPGGPRETQYF
CDR3 DNA: TGTGCCAGCAGTCCTGTAGATCCGGGGGGGCCGCGGGAGACCCAGTACTTC

D gene: NA
V gene: TRBV24-1
clone size: NA
J gene: TRBJ2-3
CDR3 protein: CATRSGGHTYGAQYF
CDR3 DNA: TGTGCCACCAGATCCGGCGGACATACATATGGGGCGCAGTATTTT

D gene: NA
V gene: TRBV30
clone size: few
J gene: TRBJ1-3
CDR3 protein: CAWSLEPRFGNTIYF
CDR3 DNA: TGTGCCTGGAGTCTGGAGCCACGATTTGGAAACACCATATATTTT

D gene: NA
V gene: TRBV5-1
clone size: NA
J gene: TRBJ1-4
CDR3 protein: CASSSDSTNEKLFF
CDR3 DNA: TGCGCCAGCAGCTCGGACAGCACTAATGAAAAACTGTTTTTT

D gene: NA
V gene: TRBV20-1
clone size: NA
J gene: TRBJ1-2
CDR3 protein: CSAPRARGYTF
CDR3 DNA: TGCAGTGCCCCGAGGGCGCGGGGCTACACCTTC

D gene: NA
V gene: TRBV9
clone size: NA
J gene: TRBJ1-1
CDR3 protein: CASSVREDTEAFF
CDR3 DNA: TGTGCCAGCAGCGTACGGGAGGACACTGAAGCTTTCTTT

D gene: TRBD2
V gene: TRBV19
clone size: NA
J gene: TRBJ2-1
CDR3 protein: CATGTSGLIQFF
CDR3 DNA: TGTGCCACGGGAACTAGCGGCCTGATTCAGTTCTTC

D gene: TRBD2
V gene: TRBV9
clone size: once
J gene: TRBJ2-3
CDR3 protein: CASRAGGGSTDTQYF
CDR3 DNA: TGTGCCAGCCGCGCCGGGGGGGGTAGCACAGATACGCAGTATTTT

D gene: TRBD2
V gene: TRBV28
clone size: NA
J gene: TRBJ2-6
CDR3 protein: CASKTAGARGGANVLTF
CDR3 DNA: TGTGCCAGCAAGACAGCGGGGGCCCGGGGAGGGGCCAACGTCCTGACTTTC

D gene: NA
V gene: TRBV4-2
clone size: few
J gene: TRBJ2-3
CDR3 protein: CASSQEGGGLTDTQYF
CDR3 DNA: TGTGCCAGCAGCCAAGAAGGGGGGGGGCTCACAGATACGCAGTATTTT

D gene: NA
V gene: TRBV9
clone size: once
J gene: TRBJ1-3
CDR3 protein: CASSVATGFSGNTIYF
CDR3 DNA: TGTGCCAGCAGCGTAGCTACGGGTTTCTCTGGAAACACCATATATTTT

D gene: TRBD2
V gene: TRBV18
clone size: NA
J gene: TRBJ2-3
CDR3 protein: CASSPPTAGTDTQYF
CDR3 DNA: TGTGCCAGCTCACCACCTACAGCGGGGACAGATACGCAGTATTTT

D gene: TRBD2
V gene: TRBV19
clone size: NA
J gene: TRBJ2-3
CDR3 protein: CASRPSRGGPGGKDTQYF
CDR3 DNA: TGTGCCAGTAGACCCTCCCGGGGGGGACCGGGAGGTAAGGATACGCAGTATTTT

D gene: NA
V gene: TRBV25-1
clone size: NA
J gene: TRBJ1-1
CDR3 protein: CASSDQGGVAFF
CDR3 DNA: TGTGCCAGCAGTGACCAGGGCGGCGTGGCTTTCTTT

D gene: NA
V gene: TRBV5-4
clone size: NA
J gene: TRBJ2-2
CDR3 protein: CASSRPGQNTGELFF
CDR3 DNA: TGTGCCAGCAGCAGGCCGGGACAGAACACCGGGGAGCTGTTTTTT

D gene: NA
V gene: TRBV6-2/TRBV6-3
clone size: NA
J gene: TRBJ2-5
CDR3 protein: CASSYSARGETQYF
CDR3 DNA: TGTGCCAGCAGTTACTCAGCTAGAGGGGAGACCCAGTACTTC

D gene: TRBD2
V gene: TRBV7-6
clone size: NA
J gene: TRBJ2-1
CDR3 protein: CASRKGLAGFNEQFF
CDR3 DNA: TGTGCCAGCAGAAAAGGACTAGCGGGATTCAATGAGCAGTTCTTC

D gene: NA
V gene: TRBV7-3
clone size: once
J gene: TRBJ2-2
CDR3 protein: CASSATGTGELFF
CDR3 DNA: TGTGCCAGCAGCGCAACGGGCACCGGGGAGCTGTTTTTT

D gene: NA
V gene: TRBV10-3
clone size: NA
J gene: TRBJ1-3
CDR3 protein: CAISDSTGSSGNTIYF
CDR3 DNA: TGTGCCATCAGTGACTCTACAGGGAGCTCTGGAAACACCATATATTTT

D gene: NA
V gene: TRBV6-1
clone size: NA
J gene: TRBJ1-2
CDR3 protein: CASREVGYTF
CDR3 DNA: TGTGCCAGCAGGGAAGTAGGCTACACCTTC